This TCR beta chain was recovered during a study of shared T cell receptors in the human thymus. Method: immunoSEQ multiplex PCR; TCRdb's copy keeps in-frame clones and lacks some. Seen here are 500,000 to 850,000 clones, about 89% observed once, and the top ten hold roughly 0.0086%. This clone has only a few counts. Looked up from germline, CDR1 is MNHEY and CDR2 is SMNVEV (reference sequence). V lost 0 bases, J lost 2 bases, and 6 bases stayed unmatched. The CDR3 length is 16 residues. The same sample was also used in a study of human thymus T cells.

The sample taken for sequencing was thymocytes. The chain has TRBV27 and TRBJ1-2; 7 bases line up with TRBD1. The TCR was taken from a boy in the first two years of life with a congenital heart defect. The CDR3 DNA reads TGTGCCAGCAGTTTATCTATAGGGGGCAGCAACTATGGCTACACCTTC. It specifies CASSLSIGGSNYGYTF.